The 12 T cell receptor beta chains presented below share a single source sample, sequenced in a study of T-cell memory formation after mild COVID-19. Via MiXCR, TCRdb re-called the 5' RACE reads, giving one row per CDR3 protein. The sample comprises around 300,000 distinct CDR3 sequences, 12% to 15% of which are singletons, and about 20% rests with the top ten. Sequenced sample: PBMCs or a T cell subset sorted from them (not recorded which). The receptor source for this set is a young man who had mild COVID-19 (a few samples of this study predate the infection). Cell type and time point are not known.

CDR3: CASSGTGPNQPQHF. The CDR3 DNA reads TGTGCCAGCAGTGGGACAGGTCCTAATCAGCCCCAGCATTTT. The chain joins TRBV3-1 to TRBJ1-5; TRBD1 matches at 8 bases. V dropped 6 bases and J dropped 4; count of bases not matched to a gene: 5. The germline V gene has CDR1 LGHDT and CDR2 YNNKEL (reference sequence). The CDR3 covers 14 residues.

This clonotype was detected only a few times. The chain employs TRBV4-3 and TRBJ2-3; D is ambiguous. V was cut by 1 base and J by 2 bases, with 10 bases left in between. The CDR3 consists of 15 residues. The germline V gene encodes CDR1 LGHNA and CDR2 YSLEER. This CDR3 reads CASSQVLSSTDTQYF. In DNA, the CDR3 is TGCGCCAGCAGCCAAGTTTTAAGCTCCACAGATACGCAGTATTTT.

The chain employs TRBV27 and TRBJ2-4; D ambiguous. Trimming removed 3 bases at V and 1 base at J, with 22 bases between. CDR3 size: 19 residues. Per germline, CDR1 MNHEY and CDR2 SMNVEV (reference sequence). The CDR3 bases are TGTGCCAGCAGTTTGGGGATCGGACCTACCGGCCTTGCCAAAAACATTCAGTACTTC. Its protein is CASSLGIGPTGLAKNIQYF.

The chain links TRBV5-1 to TRBJ1-1; D may be TRBD1 (6 bases). This CDR3 region has 14 residues. V was cut by 4 bases and J by 3 bases, with 13 bases left in between. The V gene's germline CDR1 is SGHRS and CDR2 YFSETQ. The CDR3 reads CASSPGDGYTEAFF. In DNA, the CDR3 is TGCGCCAGCAGCCCAGGGGACGGATACACTGAAGCTTTCTTT.

This clonotype was detected a few times. This chain joins TRBV11-1 and TRBJ2-2; no reliable D call. The CDR3 runs 14 residues. CDR1 and CDR2 from the germline V gene are SGHAT and FQDESV (reference sequence). V was cut by 1 base and J by 5 bases, with 8 bases left in between. CDR3 protein: CASSLGWGTGELFF. CDR3 nucleotide sequence: TGTGCCAGCAGCTTAGGTTGGGGAACCGGGGAGCTGTTTTTT.

The gene calls are TRBV12-5 and TRBJ2-1; D gene unclear. The CDR3 is 14 amino acids. With 1 base removed from V and 8 bases from J, the gap between germline ends came to 12 bases. From germline, CDR1 is LGHNT and CDR2 FRNRAP. CDR3 in DNA: TGTGCTAGTGGTTTGGAGCTAGTCCCCGATGAGCAGTTCTTC. Residues: CASGLELVPDEQFF.

Only a few counts were recorded for this clonotype. The J gene is TRBJ2-5, the V gene TRBV7-2, with 7 bases lining up with TRBD2. Germline values: CDR1 SGHTA, CDR2 FQGNSA. J gave up 5 bases and V 3 bases, and 6 bases lay outside the gene matches. This CDR3 spans 14 amino acids. CDR3 protein: CASSFQWGGETQYF. CDR3 sequence (DNA): TGTGCCAGCAGCTTTCAATGGGGAGGGGAGACCCAGTACTTC.

The J gene is TRBJ1-2, the V gene TRBV6-1; D unresolved. This CDR3 comprises 12 residues. Trimming pared 2 bases from V and 4 bases from J, leaving 5 bases between. The germline gives CDR1 MNHNS, CDR2 SASEGT. The CDR3 DNA is TGTGCCAGCAGTGAATCCGGCTATGGCTACACCTTC. It yields the protein CASSESGYGYTF.

The chain has TRBV27 and TRBJ2-5; 8 bases map to TRBD2. CDR1 and CDR2 from the germline V gene are MNHEY and SMNVEV (reference sequence). The CDR3 is 17 amino acids. With 5 bases clipped from V and 4 bases from J, the junction kept 15 bases outside the gene matches. The CDR3 loop reads CASSMSGSGGGVETQYF. For the CDR3, the DNA is TGTGCCAGCAGTATGTCTGGGAGCGGGGGTGGCGTAGAGACCCAGTACTTC.

The rearrangement joins TRBV19 to TRBJ2-1; 9 bases map to TRBD1. J gave up 6 bases and V 4 bases, and 4 bases lay outside the gene matches. The germline V gene has CDR1 LNHDA and CDR2 SQIVND (reference sequence). The CDR3 contains 14 residues. Here the CDR3 reads CASSKGQGINEQFF. For the CDR3, the DNA is TGTGCCAGTAGTAAAGGACAGGGGATCAATGAGCAGTTCTTC.

The CDR3: CASSQNQGGTEAFF. In DNA form, the CDR3 reads TGTGCCAGTAGTCAGAACCAGGGTGGAACTGAAGCTTTCTTT. V gene TRBV19 combines with J gene TRBJ1-1, with D perhaps TRBD1 (5 bases). V was trimmed by 5 bases and J by 5 bases, leaving 15 bases between them. The germline V gene has CDR1 LNHDA and CDR2 SQIVND (reference sequence). This CDR3 comprises 14 residues. Using reference TRBV19 and TRBJ1-1 for the parts outside the CDR3, the full variable domain is DGGITQSPKYLFRKEGQNVTLSCEQNLNHDAMYWYRQDPGQGLRLIYYSQIVNDFQKGDIAEGYSVSREKKESFPLTVTSAQKNPTAFYLCASSQNQGGTEAFFGQGTRLTVV.

This chain links TRBV5-6 with TRBJ1-2; no clear D. Germline CDR1 and CDR2: SGHDT and YYEEEE. This CDR3 contains 15 residues. V dropped 4 bases and J dropped 0 bases, with 13 bases sitting between them. The CDR3 is CASSRQFGANYGYTF. DNA of the CDR3: TGTGCCAGCAGCCGTCAGTTTGGGGCTAACTATGGCTACACCTTC. The variable domain in full, completed from reference TRBV5-6 and TRBJ1-2, reads DAGVTQSPTHLIKTRGQQVTLRCSPKSGHDTVSWYQQALGQGPQFIFQYYEEEERQRGNFPDRFSGHQFPNYSSELNVNALLLGDSALYLCASSRQFGANYGYTFGSGTRLTVV.